These 8 T cell receptor beta chains were sequenced from one sample in a study of blood T cell repertoires in COVID-19. Assay: immunoSEQ multiplex PCR; the TCRdb copy retains only in-frame clones and omits some. The data show about 81,000 clones, roughly four fifths seen once. The sequenced material came from peripheral blood. These receptors originate from a human donor in a cohort sampled during active COVID-19.

This chain links TRBV25-1 with TRBJ1-6; 8 bases map to TRBD1. The trim removed 8 bases at V and 7 bases at J, leaving 7 bases unmatched. The CDR3 is 14 residues long. Per the germline V gene, CDR1 is MGHDK and CDR2 is SYGVNS. In nucleotides, the CDR3 is TGTGCCAGCCTGCGGACAGGGATGAATTCACCCCTCCACTTT. It specifies CASLRTGMNSPLHF.

As for this clone: The sample holds other DNA sequences that translate to the same CDR3. The J gene is TRBJ2-1, the V gene TRBV11-2; TRBD2 might be the D (5 bases). The CDR3 length is 13 residues. V lost 2 bases and J lost 3, with 5 bases in between. Germline V gene sequence: CDR1 SGHAT, CDR2 FQNNGV. The CDR3 nucleotides are TGTGCCAGCAGCTTACGGGGCTACAATGAGCAGTTCTTC. This translates into CASSLRGYNEQFF. Looking up the rest from reference TRBV11-2 and TRBJ2-1 gives the full variable domain: EAGVAQSPRYKIIEKRQSVAFWCNPISGHATLYWYQQILGQGPKLLIQFQNNGVVDDSQLPKDRFSAERLKGVDSTLKIQPAKLEDSAVYLCASSLRGYNEQFFGPGTRLTVL.

The chain employs TRBV4-3 and TRBJ2-3; tentatively, D is TRBD1 (5 bases). The CDR3 runs to 13 residues. The germline V gene encodes CDR1 LGHNA and CDR2 YSLEER. Trimming took off 0 bases at V and 6 bases at J, with 7 bases between the two ends. CDR3 bases: TGCGCCAGCAGCCAAGATGGGGCGGATACGCAGTATTTT. This gives the protein CASSQDGADTQYF.

The V call is TRBV5-1, the J call TRBJ2-5, with TRBD2 identical over 13 bases. Trimming at V came to 4 bases and at J to 1 base, leaving 4 bases not matched to a gene. Per germline, CDR1 SGHRS and CDR2 YFSETQ. The CDR3 consists of 16 residues. The CDR3 loop is CASSPGLAGAQETQYF. The CDR3 coding sequence is TGCGCCAGCAGCCCAGGACTAGCGGGGGCCCAAGAGACCCAGTACTTC.

In DNA form, the CDR3 reads TGTGCCAGCAGCTTAAATAGGGGGCCAAACGAGCAGTACTTC. Residues: CASSLNRGPNEQYF. J is TRBJ2-7 and V is TRBV7-3; 7 nucleotides agree with TRBD1. Germline CDR1 is SGHTA and CDR2 is FQGTGA. This CDR3 has 14 amino acids. Unmatched junction bases numbered 5, after V lost 1 base and J lost 5 bases.

The chain joins TRBV11-2 to TRBJ1-2; no definite D call. The CDR3 is made up of 14 amino acids. The V end was cut by 0 bases, the J end by 4 bases, with 9 bases between. Germline V CDR1 and CDR2: SGHAT, FQNNGV. CDR3 nucleotide sequence: TGTGCCAGCAGCTTAGAGGGCCGTTCCTATGGCTACACCTTC. Its protein is CASSLEGRSYGYTF.

This clone has more than one count but fewer than ten. This CDR3 reads CASSGTSTDTQYF. The CDR3 nucleotides are TGCGCCAGCAGCGGGACTAGCACAGATACGCAGTATTTT. J is TRBJ2-3 and V is TRBV5-1; D might be TRBD2 (6 bases). The CDR3 covers 13 residues. V was cut by 4 bases and J by 0 bases, with 6 bases left in between. In germline, CDR1 is SGHRS, CDR2 YFSETQ.

V is TRBV7-6 and J is TRBJ1-1; the match to TRBD1 covers 11 bases. J lost 1 base, V lost 1 base, and 2 bases had no gene match. Germline V gives CDR1 SGHVS, CDR2 FNYEAQ. This CDR3 has 16 residues. DNA of the CDR3: TGTGCCAGCAGCTTAGGGGGGACAGGGGGGAACACTGAAGCTTTCTTT. Protein sequence: CASSLGGTGGNTEAFF.